This T cell receptor (beta chain) comes out of a study of shared clonotypes between healthy human individuals. In the original processing: Junction-only immunoSEQ sequences carried no quality scores, so filtering differed. Using immunoSEQ multiplex PCR, the repertoire was profiled, and TCRdb retains in-frame clones only, with some absent. V and J calls and clone size follow that table, whereas D and trimming were derived from the DNA. The table includes some 2.1 million clones, just under 95% detected once. Positively selected for CCR7, the CD45RO-negative cells used as naive CD8 cells excluded terminally differentiated effector memory CD45RA+ cells. Points on this clone: Its antigen is undetermined.

Per germline, CDR1 SGHVS and CDR2 FQNEAQ. V was shortened by 5 bases and J by 5 bases, with 8 bases between the two germline ends. The CDR3 spans 12 residues. Study-level results: Non-shared clonotypes displayed generation probabilities falling below those of clonotypes present in all four donors. Generally, estimated richness proved larger in naive subsets than it did in memory subsets.

The sequence derives from a man aged 18 to 30 in good health. Some clones in this sample may be carry-over from other donors' samples. The chain links TRBV7-8 to TRBJ2-3, with D maybe TRBD2 (6 bases). The sequenced material came from naive CD8+ T cells from PBMCs. The CDR3 bases are TGTGCCAGCAGCCCCGGGGGAGATACGCAGTATTTT. Translation: CASSPGGDTQYF.